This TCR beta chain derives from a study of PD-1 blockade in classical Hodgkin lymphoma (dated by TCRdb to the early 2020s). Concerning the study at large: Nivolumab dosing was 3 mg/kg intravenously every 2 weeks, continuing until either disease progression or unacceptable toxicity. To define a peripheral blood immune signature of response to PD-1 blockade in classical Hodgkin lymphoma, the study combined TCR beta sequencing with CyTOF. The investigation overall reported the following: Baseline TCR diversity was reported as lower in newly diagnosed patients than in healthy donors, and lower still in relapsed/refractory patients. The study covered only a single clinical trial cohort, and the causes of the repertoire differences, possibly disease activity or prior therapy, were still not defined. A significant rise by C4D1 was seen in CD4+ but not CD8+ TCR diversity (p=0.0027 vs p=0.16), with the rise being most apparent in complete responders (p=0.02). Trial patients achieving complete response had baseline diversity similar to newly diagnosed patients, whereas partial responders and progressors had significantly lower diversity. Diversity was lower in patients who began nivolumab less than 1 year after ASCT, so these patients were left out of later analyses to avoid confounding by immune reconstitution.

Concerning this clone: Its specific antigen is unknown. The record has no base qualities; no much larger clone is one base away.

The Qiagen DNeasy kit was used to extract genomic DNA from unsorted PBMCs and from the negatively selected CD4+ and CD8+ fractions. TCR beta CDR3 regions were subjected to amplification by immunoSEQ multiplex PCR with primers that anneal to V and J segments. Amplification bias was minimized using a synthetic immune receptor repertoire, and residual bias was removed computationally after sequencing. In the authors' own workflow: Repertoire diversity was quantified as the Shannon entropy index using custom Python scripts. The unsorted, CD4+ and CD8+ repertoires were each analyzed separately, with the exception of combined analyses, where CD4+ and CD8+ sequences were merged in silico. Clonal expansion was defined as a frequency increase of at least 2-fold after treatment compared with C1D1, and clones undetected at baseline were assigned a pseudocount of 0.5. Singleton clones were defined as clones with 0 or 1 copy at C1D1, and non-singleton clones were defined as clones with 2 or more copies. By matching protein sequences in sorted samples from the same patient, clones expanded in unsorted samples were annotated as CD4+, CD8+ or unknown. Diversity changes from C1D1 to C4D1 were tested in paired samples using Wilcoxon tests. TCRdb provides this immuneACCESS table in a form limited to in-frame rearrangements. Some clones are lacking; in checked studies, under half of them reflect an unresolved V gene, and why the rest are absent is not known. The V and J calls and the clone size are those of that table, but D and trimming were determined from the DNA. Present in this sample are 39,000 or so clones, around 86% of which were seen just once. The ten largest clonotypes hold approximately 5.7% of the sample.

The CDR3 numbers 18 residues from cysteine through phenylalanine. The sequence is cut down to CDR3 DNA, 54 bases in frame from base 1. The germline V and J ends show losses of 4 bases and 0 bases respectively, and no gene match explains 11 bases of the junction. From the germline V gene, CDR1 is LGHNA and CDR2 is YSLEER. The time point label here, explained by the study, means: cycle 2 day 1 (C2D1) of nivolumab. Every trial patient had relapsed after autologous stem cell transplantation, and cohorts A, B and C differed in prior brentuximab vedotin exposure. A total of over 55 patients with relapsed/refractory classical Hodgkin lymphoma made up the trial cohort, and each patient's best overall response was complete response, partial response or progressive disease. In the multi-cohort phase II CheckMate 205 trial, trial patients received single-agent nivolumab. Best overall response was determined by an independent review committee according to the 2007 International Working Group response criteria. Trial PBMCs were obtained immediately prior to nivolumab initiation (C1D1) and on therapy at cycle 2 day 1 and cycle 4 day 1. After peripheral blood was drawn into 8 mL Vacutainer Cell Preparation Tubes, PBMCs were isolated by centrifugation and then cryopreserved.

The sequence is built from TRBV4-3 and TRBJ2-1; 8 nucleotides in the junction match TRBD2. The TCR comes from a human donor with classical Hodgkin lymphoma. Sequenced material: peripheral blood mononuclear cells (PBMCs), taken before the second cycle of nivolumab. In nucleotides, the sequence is TGCGCCAGCAGCCGCGGACGGAACGGGGGGGTCTCCTACAATGAGCAGTTCTTC. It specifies CASSRGRNGGVSYNEQFF.